A single sample gave rise to the 14 T cell receptor beta chains below, sequenced in a study of blood T cell repertoires in COVID-19. Some clones are missing from TCRdb's copy, which holds only in-frame ones; the method was immunoSEQ multiplex PCR. The table lists approximately 500,000 clones, approximately 83% of them singletons. The sequenced sample was peripheral blood. The receptors shown here come from a human donor in a cohort sampled during active COVID-19.

The J gene is TRBJ2-2, the V gene TRBV9; TRBD1 matches at 8 bases. This CDR3 has 15 residues. In germline, CDR1 is SGDLS, CDR2 YYNGEE. V lost 4 bases and J lost 3; bases outside the gene matches: 5. The CDR3 region is CASSFRTGYTGELFF. The CDR3 nucleotides read TGTGCCAGCAGCTTTCGGACAGGGTACACCGGGGAGCTGTTTTTT.

This clone was detected a few times. The chain is built from TRBV7-9 and TRBJ2-1, with 9 nucleotides matching TRBD2. V trimming: 5 bases; J trimming: 4 bases; junction bases outside the gene matches: 3. Germline V gives CDR1 SEHNR, CDR2 FQNEAQ (reference sequence). The CDR3 length is 14 residues. CDR3 region: CASSATSGYNEQFF. The DNA for the CDR3 is TGTGCCAGCAGCGCGACTAGCGGATACAATGAGCAGTTCTTC.

This clone was counted only a few times. V gene TRBV5-5 combines with J gene TRBJ1-6; no firm D call. The CDR3 runs 14 residues. V shed 4 bases and J shed 6 bases, with 11 bases lying between them. The germline V gene encodes CDR1 SGHKS and CDR2 YYEKEE (reference sequence). The CDR3 loop is CASSPGFANSPLHF. In DNA form, the CDR3 reads TGTGCCAGCAGCCCCGGGTTCGCTAATTCACCCCTCCACTTT.

V gene TRBV7-3 combines with J gene TRBJ2-1, with D possibly TRBD2 on 5 matching bases. Trimming cost V 1 base and J 5 bases, with 12 bases left between them. CDR3 size: 15 residues. Germline V CDR1 and CDR2: SGHTA, FQGTGA. The CDR3 spells CASSLRWELNNEQFF. CDR3 coding DNA: TGTGCCAGCAGCTTAAGGTGGGAGCTCAACAATGAGCAGTTCTTC.

This chain connects TRBV28 to TRBJ1-3, with TRBD1 matching 8 bases. This CDR3 is built from 17 residues. J lost 0 bases, V lost 6 bases, and 10 bases had no gene match. CDR1 and CDR2 from the germline V gene are MDHEN and SYDVKM. CDR3 amino acids: CASSPPQGAHSGNTIYF. In nucleotides, the CDR3 is TGTGCCAGCAGCCCACCTCAGGGGGCCCACTCTGGAAACACCATATATTTT.

The V and J genes are TRBV6-5 and TRBJ2-1; 7 bases agree with TRBD2. Trimming removed 3 bases from V and 4 bases from J; junction bases left unmatched: 6. CDR1 and CDR2 from the germline V gene are MNHEY and SVGAGI. This CDR3 region has 15 residues. CDR3 bases: TGTGCCAGCAGTTATTGGGGAGGGCTGTACAATGAGCAGTTCTTC. The encoded protein is CASSYWGGLYNEQFF.

This clone is a singleton in its sample. The chain is built from TRBV6-2 or TRBV6-3 and TRBJ2-7, with 12 bases identical to TRBD1. From germline, CDR1 is MNHEY and CDR2 SVGEGT. The CDR3 loop spans 16 amino acids. V lost 6 bases to trimming and J lost 5 bases; unmatched junction nucleotides: 11. CDR3 residues: CASSTVRDRGRDEQYF. The CDR3 nucleotides read TGTGCCAGCAGCACTGTCCGGGACAGGGGGCGCGACGAGCAGTACTTC.

This clone was observed a handful of times. The CDR3 protein is CASSGADRTYEQYF. In nucleotides, the CDR3 is TGTGCCAGCAGTGGAGCGGACAGGACCTACGAGCAGTACTTC. The chain has TRBV2 and TRBJ2-7, with TRBD1 matching over 7 bases. Trimming removed 4 bases from V and 2 bases from J; junction bases left unmatched: 5. The CDR3 spans 14 residues. Per the germline V gene, CDR1 is SNHLY and CDR2 is FYNNEI. The full variable domain, rest sourced from reference TRBV2 and TRBJ2-7, is EPEVTQTPSHQVTQMGQEVILRCVPISNHLYFYWYRQILGQKVEFLVSFYNNEISEKSEIFDDQFSVERPDGSNFTLKIRSTKLEDSAMYFCASSGADRTYEQYFGPGTRLTVT.

The genes are TRBV30 and TRBJ2-7, with 7 bases that match TRBD1. The CDR3 is made up of 14 amino acids. With V trimmed by 0 bases and J by 2 bases, 4 bases remained unmatched. CDR1 and CDR2 (germline): GTSNPN, SVGIG (reference sequence). The CDR3: CAWSVMTGPYEQYF. The DNA for the CDR3 is TGTGCCTGGAGTGTTATGACAGGGCCCTACGAGCAGTACTTC.

V gene TRBV29-1 combines with J gene TRBJ2-1; 7 bases line up with TRBD1. CDR1 is SQVTM and CDR2 is ANQGSEA in the germline V gene. V lost 4 bases, J lost 2 bases, and 5 bases stayed unmatched. The CDR3 extends over 14 amino acids. CDR3 sequence: CSVVGQPPYNEQFF. The CDR3 DNA reads TGCAGCGTTGTGGGACAGCCCCCCTACAATGAGCAGTTCTTC.

This clone has more than one count but fewer than ten. The chain has TRBV7-8 and TRBJ2-3; D ambiguous. Trimming cost V 7 bases and J 0 bases, with 11 bases left between them. The CDR3 has 14 amino acids. Germline-derived CDR1 and CDR2 are SGHVS and FQNEAQ. CDR3 residues: CASIRFPSTDTQYF. CDR3 sequence (DNA): TGTGCCAGCATACGGTTTCCTAGCACAGATACGCAGTATTTT.

The J gene is TRBJ2-3, the V gene TRBV19; 7 nucleotides agree with TRBD1. The CDR3 is 14 residues long. From germline, CDR1 is LNHDA and CDR2 SQIVND (reference sequence). V shed 3 bases and J 2 bases; nucleotides not matched to a gene: 2. The CDR3 spells CASSMDRITDTQYF. In nucleotides, the CDR3 is TGTGCCAGTAGTATGGACAGGATCACAGATACGCAGTATTTT.

The CDR3 loop is CASGGGLILSGNTIYF. The CDR3, as DNA: TGTGCTTCCGGTGGCGGACTAATCCTCTCTGGAAACACCATATATTTT. The chain combines TRBV7-8 with TRBJ1-3, with D unresolved. CDR1 is SGHVS and CDR2 is FQNEAQ in the germline V gene. This CDR3 spans 16 amino acids.

This chain connects TRBV5-6 to TRBJ2-7; D perhaps matches TRBD2 (5 bases). The CDR3 runs to 12 residues. CDR1 and CDR2 (germline): SGHDT, YYEEEE. V was trimmed by 3 bases and J by 1 base, leaving 5 bases between them. The CDR3 is CASSSGSYEQYF. In DNA form, the CDR3 reads TGTGCCAGCAGCTCGGGGTCCTACGAGCAGTACTTC. Full variable domain (rest looked up from reference TRBV5-6 and TRBJ2-7): DAGVTQSPTHLIKTRGQQVTLRCSPKSGHDTVSWYQQALGQGPQFIFQYYEEEERQRGNFPDRFSGHQFPNYSSELNVNALLLGDSALYLCASSSGSYEQYFGPGTRLTVT.